What follows are 20 T cell receptor beta chains derived from one specimen sequenced in a study of radiation and T cells in renal cell carcinoma. Time point meaning: blood 2 weeks post-SBRT. The treatment denotes: 15 Gy SBRT to primary tumor, nephrectomy 4 weeks later. Produced via immunoSEQ multiplex PCR; TCRdb's table is partial and in-frame only. This sample has over 60,000 clones, with 70% to 90% found just once. Sequencing used blood, obtained from a patient whose treatment included radiotherapy and nephrectomy. The receptors derive from a woman between 50 and 59 years old with renal cell carcinoma.

The chain combines TRBV4-3 with TRBJ2-5; the D call may be TRBD1 or TRBD2 (5 bases each). The better agreement between TRBJ2-7 and the DNA end casts doubt on the J call. CDR1 and CDR2 from the germline V gene are LGHNA and YSLEER. The CDR3 has 13 amino acids. The CDR3 sequence is CASSQQGDYEQYF. Written as DNA, the CDR3 is TGCGCCAGCAGCCAACAGGGAGACTACGAGCAGTACTTC.

The rearrangement joins TRBV5-4 to TRBJ2-3; 12 bases are a match to TRBD2. The CDR3 contains 16 residues. Germline V lookup: CDR1 SGHNT, CDR2 YYREEE (reference sequence). The V segment lost 3 bases and the J segment 0 bases; nucleotides outside the gene matches: 2. The CDR3, as DNA: TGTGCCAGCAGCTATGGACTAGCGGGAAGCACAGATACGCAGTATTTT. Translated, it gives CASSYGLAGSTDTQYF. Filled out from reference TRBV5-4 and TRBJ2-3, the complete variable domain reads ETGVTQSPTHLIKTRGQQVTLRCSSQSGHNTVSWYQQALGQGPQFIFQYYREEENGRGNFPPRFSGLQFPNYSSELNVNALELDDSALYLCASSYGLAGSTDTQYFGPGTRLTVL.

The genes are TRBV15 and TRBJ2-1; no reliable D call. Germline V gene sequence: CDR1 LNHNV, CDR2 YYDKDF (reference sequence). The CDR3 has 15 amino acids. V was pared by 0 bases and J by 5 bases, with 11 bases between. DNA of the CDR3: TGTGCCACCAGCAGAGAACCGGGCAGAAACAATGAGCAGTTCTTC. Encoded protein: CATSREPGRNNEQFF.

This clone was detected once. The J gene is TRBJ2-7, the V gene TRBV6-5; D is possibly TRBD1 (6 bases). Germline V gene lookup returns CDR1 MNHEY and CDR2 SVGAGI. V was clipped by 2 bases and J by 3 bases, with 8 bases between them. The CDR3 runs to 13 residues. Here the CDR3 DNA reads TGTGCCAGCAGTTACGGACAGCACTACGAGCAGTACTTC. Amino acid sequence: CASSYGQHYEQYF.

The J gene is TRBJ1-4, the V gene TRBV6-6; 10 positions match TRBD1. V lost 7 bases and J lost 5; bases outside the gene matches: 7. This CDR3 is 15 amino acids long. CDR1 and CDR2 (germline): MNHNY, SVGAGI (reference sequence). CDR3 nucleotides: TGTGCCAGCACCTTGGGACAGGGGAGGAATGAAAAACTGTTTTTT. This codes for CASTLGQGRNEKLFF.

CDR3 amino acids: CASSQDHGQNTEAFF. As DNA, the CDR3 is TGTGCCAGCAGCCAAGATCATGGGCAGAACACTGAAGCTTTCTTT. This chain joins TRBV14 and TRBJ1-1, with no clear D. The V and J ends lost 0 bases and 1 base respectively, with 9 bases between them. The CDR3 is 15 amino acids. Germline CDR1 is SGHDN and CDR2 is FVKESK.

This clone showed up just a few times. The genes are TRBV19 and TRBJ1-6; D remains ambiguous. The CDR3 covers 13 residues. CDR1 LNHDA and CDR2 SQIVND come from the germline V gene (reference sequence). Between the trimmed V and J ends, which lost 5 bases and 7 bases, there was a span of 9 bases. Written as DNA, the CDR3 is TGTGCCAGTAGTCCGGCACTCAATTCACCCCTCCACTTT. It specifies CASSPALNSPLHF.

The chain uses TRBV7-2 and TRBJ1-1; 7 nucleotides line up with TRBD1. J was trimmed by 8 bases and V by 5 bases; bases with no gene match: 8. The CDR3 length is 13 residues. Germline V lookup: CDR1 SGHTA, CDR2 FQGNSA. The CDR3 nucleotides are TGTGCCAGCAGCCGAAATACAGGGGACGAAGCTTTCTTT. It encodes CASSRNTGDEAFF.

V is TRBV7-6 and J is TRBJ2-7; D is ambiguous. Deletions cut 1 base from V and 2 bases from J, with 12 bases between. The CDR3 length is 15 residues. Germline assignment: CDR1 SGHVS and CDR2 FNYEAQ. The CDR3, as DNA: TGTGCCAGCAGCTTAGACGGGCAGGCAACCTACGAGCAGTACTTC. Encoded protein: CASSLDGQATYEQYF.

J is TRBJ2-2 and V is TRBV19; 7 bases are shared with TRBD1. From germline, CDR1 is LNHDA and CDR2 SQIVND (reference sequence). The CDR3 contains 16 residues. J was trimmed by 6 bases and V by 3 bases; bases with no gene match: 10. The CDR3 DNA reads TGTGCCAGTAGTATTGACAGGGTGTCATATTCCGGGGAGCTGTTTTTT. This codes for CASSIDRVSYSGELFF.

V is TRBV5-1 and J is TRBJ2-1; tentatively, D is TRBD1 (6 bases). Looked up from germline, CDR1 is SGHRS and CDR2 is YFSETQ. The CDR3 is made up of 14 amino acids. V gave up 1 base and J gave up 4 bases, with 9 bases separating them. DNA of the CDR3: TGCGCCAGCAGCTTGACAGGGATGTACAATGAGCAGTTCTTC. Its protein is CASSLTGMYNEQFF.

This rearrangement joins TRBV30 to TRBJ1-4; possibly TRBD1 for D (5 bases). The CDR3 totals 16 residues. V lost 0 bases, J lost 7 bases, and 18 bases lay in between. CDR1 and CDR2 from the germline V gene are GTSNPN and SVGIG (reference sequence). The CDR3 reads CAWSVFIYGGSEKLFF. CDR3 sequence (DNA): TGTGCCTGGAGTGTCTTCATTTACGGGGGGAGTGAAAAACTGTTTTTT.

This chain uses TRBV19 with TRBJ1-2; 10 positions agree with TRBD1. CDR3 length: 15 residues. J gave up 1 base and V 5 bases, and 4 bases lay outside the gene matches. Germline V gene sequence: CDR1 LNHDA, CDR2 SQIVND (reference sequence). In DNA form, the CDR3 reads TGTGCCAGTAGTTCAGACAGGGGGCGTAACTATGGCTACACCTTC. This gives the protein CASSSDRGRNYGYTF. The full variable domain, rest sourced from reference TRBV19 and TRBJ1-2, is DGGITQSPKYLFRKEGQNVTLSCEQNLNHDAMYWYRQDPGQGLRLIYYSQIVNDFQKGDIAEGYSVSREKKESFPLTVTSAQKNPTAFYLCASSSDRGRNYGYTFGSGTRLTVV.

This rearrangement joins TRBV9 to TRBJ1-1; TRBD1 aligns across 9 bases. Germline assignment: CDR1 SGDLS and CDR2 YYNGEE. J was trimmed by 4 bases and V by 3 bases; bases with no gene match: 10. This CDR3 is 16 amino acids long. This CDR3 is CASSDASGTGLTEAFF. The CDR3 DNA sequence: TGTGCCAGCAGCGACGCCTCCGGGACAGGGCTCACTGAAGCTTTCTTT.

The CDR3 spells CASSQSREYEKLFF. The CDR3 nucleotides read TGCGCCAGCAGCCAGTCCAGGGAATATGAAAAACTGTTTTTT. The rearrangement uses TRBV4-3 and TRBJ1-4; possible D gene TRBD1, 5 bases. The germline V gene has CDR1 LGHNA and CDR2 YSLEER. The CDR3 is 14 residues long. V was shortened by 3 bases and J by 6 bases, with 11 bases between the two germline ends.

This CDR3 is CAIMGITDTQYF. The CDR3 nucleotides are TGTGCCATCATGGGAATAACAGATACGCAGTATTTT. V usage is TRBV10-3 and J usage is TRBJ2-3; D is unresolved. The V end lost 7 bases, the J end lost 3 bases, and 8 bases lay between the germline ends. The CDR3 is 12 residues long. Germline CDR1 and CDR2: ENHRY and SYGVKD.

The chain is built from TRBV5-1 and TRBJ2-7, with TRBD2 matching 10 bases. V lost 4 bases and J lost 3; bases outside the gene matches: 7. The CDR3 is 15 amino acids. Germline V lookup: CDR1 SGHRS, CDR2 YFSETQ. The CDR3 region is CASSPEGLAIYEQYF. The CDR3 coding sequence is TGCGCCAGCAGCCCGGAGGGACTAGCGATCTACGAGCAGTACTTC.

The CDR3 reads CASSVAWTTSGANVLTF. CDR3 coding DNA: TGTGCCAGCAGCGTAGCTTGGACAACCTCTGGGGCCAACGTCCTGACTTTC. This chain joins TRBV9 and TRBJ2-6; possibly TRBD1 for D (5 bases). Trimming took 0 bases from V and 0 from J, leaving 10 bases between them. This CDR3 spans 17 amino acids. From germline, CDR1 is SGDLS and CDR2 YYNGEE.

J is TRBJ2-7 and V is TRBV5-1; 10 bases match TRBD1. Trimming took 5 bases from V and 3 from J; bases not matched to a gene: 8. The CDR3 has 15 amino acids. The germline V gene has CDR1 SGHRS and CDR2 YFSETQ. This CDR3 reads CASSPTGGVFYEQYF. DNA for the CDR3: TGCGCCAGCAGTCCGACAGGGGGCGTATTCTACGAGCAGTACTTC.

The CDR3 nucleotides read TGCGCCAGCAGCCAAGATTCGGAGGGGGGCTTTGAAAAACTGTTTTTT. Its translation: CASSQDSEGGFEKLFF. The chain uses TRBV4-3 and TRBJ1-4, with a possible D match to TRBD1 (6 bases). Germline lookup yields CDR1 LGHNA and CDR2 YSLEER. The V gene lost 0 bases and the J gene lost 7 bases, with 15 bases spanning the gap. The CDR3 consists of 16 residues.